Presented here are 26 T cell receptor beta chains from one specimen sequenced in a study of blood T cell repertoires in COVID-19. Libraries were prepared by immunoSEQ multiplex PCR; TCRdb keeps only in-frame clonotypes and omits some of them. The top ten clones hold approximately 15% of a sample with some 100,000 clones, roughly 85% of them seen once. Sequencing was performed on peripheral blood. These receptor sequences come from a human donor in a cohort sampled during active COVID-19.

The CDR3 sequence: CASTPGGEGNTIYF. The CDR3 coding sequence is TGTGCCAGCACGCCAGGGGGCGAGGGAAACACCATATATTTT. The chain uses TRBV28 and TRBJ1-3; 8 positions match TRBD1. The J segment lost 4 bases and the V segment lost 7 bases, leaving 6 bases of the junction unmatched. Germline CDR1 reads MDHEN; CDR2 reads SYDVKM. This CDR3 has 14 residues.

CDR3 amino acids: CASSQDQGSRLGTQYF. The DNA of the CDR3 is TGTGCCAGCAGCCAAGATCAAGGTTCTAGATTGGGGACCCAGTACTTC. This chain joins TRBV3-1 (or the pseudogene TRBV3-2) and TRBJ2-5; D remains ambiguous. Germline V gene lookup returns CDR1 LGHDT and CDR2 YNNKEL (reference sequence). This CDR3 contains 16 residues. The ends were cut back, 0 bases at V and 7 bases at J, with 18 bases in the middle.

The chain employs TRBV10-2 and TRBJ1-2; D is unclear. This CDR3 is built from 13 residues. CDR1 is WSHSY, CDR2 SAAADI, per germline. V was pared by 4 bases and J by 4 bases, with 10 bases between. The CDR3, as DNA: TGCGCCAGCAGTGTTTTGGAGGGCTATGGCTACACCTTC. This sequence encodes CASSVLEGYGYTF.

The chain carries TRBV6-6 and TRBJ1-4; D remains unclear. The germline CDR1 and CDR2 sequences are MNHNY and SVGAGI (reference sequence). Trimming shortened V by 5 bases and J by 10 bases, and 14 bases separated the two germline ends. This CDR3 is built from 13 residues. CDR3 protein: CASSVTTVGKLFF. CDR3 sequence (DNA): TGTGCCAGCAGTGTTACTACCGTTGGAAAACTGTTTTTT.

The V call is TRBV29-1, the J call TRBJ1-2; D is perhaps TRBD1 (5 bases). CDR1 and CDR2 (germline): SQVTM, ANQGSEA. Deletions cut 0 bases from V and 7 bases from J, with 15 bases between. This CDR3 spans 14 amino acids. CDR3 sequence (DNA): TGCAGCGTTGAAGATCGGGGGGGAAGCTCTGGCTACACCTTC. Amino acids: CSVEDRGGSSGYTF.

The chain has TRBV29-1 and TRBJ1-2; D might be TRBD1 (5 bases). The length of the CDR3 is 14 residues. Trimming took 2 bases from V and 4 from J, leaving 14 bases between them. From germline, CDR1 is SQVTM and CDR2 ANQGSEA. The CDR3 DNA sequence: TGCAGCGTTGAACTTTTCGACAGAAGCTATGGCTACACCTTC. This translates into CSVELFDRSYGYTF.

The rearrangement uses TRBV27 and TRBJ1-2; 7 bases agree with TRBD1. Germline assignment: CDR1 MNHEY and CDR2 SMNVEV (reference sequence). V was clipped by 5 bases and J by 6 bases; unmatched bases: 12. This CDR3 contains 15 residues. The chain's CDR3 is CASSPLGQFINGYTF. DNA for the CDR3: TGTGCCAGCAGTCCACTGGGACAGTTTATTAATGGCTACACCTTC.

The chain uses TRBV5-1 and TRBJ2-3; tentatively, D is TRBD1 (5 bases). CDR1 is SGHRS, CDR2 YFSETQ, per germline. The CDR3 is made up of 15 amino acids. The V and J ends lost 4 bases and 0 bases respectively, with 12 bases between them. The CDR3 loop is CASSLDSYSTDTQYF. The CDR3 DNA reads as TGCGCCAGCAGCCTTGACAGTTATAGCACAGATACGCAGTATTTT.

This chain joins TRBV25-1 and TRBJ2-1; 10 bases map to TRBD1. The CDR3 is 17 residues long. With V trimmed by 2 bases and J by 8 bases, 12 bases remained unmatched. In germline, CDR1 is MGHDK, CDR2 SYGVNS. This CDR3 reads CASSEIPTTGGRDEQFF. The CDR3, as DNA: TGTGCCAGCAGTGAAATACCTACGACAGGGGGCCGGGATGAGCAGTTCTTC. The full variable domain, its missing parts supplied by reference TRBV25-1 and TRBJ2-1, is EADIYQTPRYLVIGTGKKITLECSQTMGHDKMYWYQQDPGMELHLIHYSYGVNSTEKGDLSSESTVSRIRTEHFPLTLESARPSHTSQYLCASSEIPTTGGRDEQFFGPGTRLTVL.

The chain has TRBV19 and TRBJ1-5, with 8 nucleotides matching TRBD1. CDR3 length: 13 residues. V gave up 7 bases and J gave up 5 bases; unmatched junction bases: 4. Germline loops: CDR1 LNHDA, CDR2 SQIVND (reference sequence). CDR3: CASTLDRDQPQHF. The CDR3 DNA reads as TGTGCCAGTACCCTGGACAGGGATCAGCCCCAGCATTTT.

This rearrangement joins TRBV10-1 to TRBJ2-5; 11 nucleotides match TRBD2. The CDR3 spans 13 residues. The germline gives CDR1 WNHNN, CDR2 SYGVQD (reference sequence). J was trimmed by 1 base and V by 8 bases; bases with no gene match: 0. This CDR3 is CASLAGGQETQYF. The CDR3 bases are TGCGCCAGCCTAGCGGGGGGCCAAGAGACCCAGTACTTC.

The V gene is TRBV3-1 (or the pseudogene TRBV3-2), the J gene TRBJ1-2, with a weak D call TRBD1 (6 bases). Trimming left V 0 bases short and J 10 bases short, with 21 bases between. CDR3 length: 16 amino acids. CDR1 and CDR2 (germline): LGHDT, YNNKEL (reference sequence). CDR3 sequence: CASSQDRGSGASSYTF. The CDR3 DNA sequence: TGTGCCAGCAGCCAAGATCGAGGCTCAGGGGCGTCCTCCTACACCTTC.

This clone showed up just a few times. The chain uses TRBV5-4 and TRBJ2-5; TRBD2 agrees at 15 bases. Trimming removed 3 bases from V and 9 bases from J; junction bases left unmatched: 9. Germline V gene data show CDR1 as SGHNT and CDR2 as YYREEE (reference sequence). The CDR3 consists of 16 residues. In DNA, the CDR3 is TGTGCCAGCAGCTCCTGGACTAGCGGGAGGGTGGGGGCCCAGTACTTC. The encoded protein is CASSSWTSGRVGAQYF.

V usage is TRBV18 and J usage is TRBJ2-3, with a weak D call TRBD1 (6 bases). The V end was cut by 3 bases, the J end by 5 bases, with 9 bases between. CDR3 size: 13 residues. Germline CDR1 KGHSH, CDR2 LQKENI. CDR3 loop: CASSPGALDTQYF. CDR3 nucleotides: TGTGCCAGCTCACCGGGGGCTCTAGATACGCAGTATTTT.

The chain uses TRBV6-5 and TRBJ1-1, with D possibly TRBD1 on 6 matching bases. V dropped 0 bases and J dropped 5 bases, with 10 bases sitting between them. Germline CDR1 reads MNHEY; CDR2 reads SVGAGI. The CDR3 has 14 amino acids. In DNA form, the CDR3 reads TGTGCCAGCAGTTACTCTACAGGGCGGACTGAAGCTTTCTTT. It codes for CASSYSTGRTEAFF.

CDR3 sequence: CASSQSYTIYF. CDR3 coding DNA: TGCGCCAGCAGTCAGAGTTACACCATATATTTT. The chain couples TRBV23-1 to TRBJ1-3; D is unclear. TRBV23-1 is sorted into the ORF group, with uncertain function. Trimming pared 3 bases from V and 8 bases from J, leaving 5 bases between. The CDR3 is 11 amino acids.

This clone was counted ten times or more. This same CDR3 is encoded by further DNA sequences in the sample. The J gene is TRBJ1-5, the V gene TRBV7-6; D unclear. V shed 1 base and J shed 1 base, with 8 bases lying between them. Germline-derived CDR1 and CDR2 are SGHVS and FNYEAQ. This CDR3 contains 15 residues. The CDR3 sequence is CASSLDGRSNQPQHF. CDR3 nucleotide sequence: TGTGCCAGCAGCTTAGATGGGAGGAGCAATCAGCCCCAGCATTTT.

The rearrangement links TRBV5-1 to TRBJ2-5; D is uncertain. Trimming shortened V by 0 bases and J by 5 bases, and 11 bases separated the two germline ends. The CDR3 runs to 14 residues. Germline CDR1 reads SGHRS; CDR2 reads YFSETQ. The CDR3 region has the DNA TGCGCCAGCAGCTTGGTAGGTAGGAGTGAGACCCAGTACTTC. This codes for CASSLVGRSETQYF.

The CDR3 sequence: CASSQTRRLARETQYF. CDR3 in DNA: TGTGCCAGCAGCCAAACGAGACGACTAGCTAGAGAGACCCAGTACTTC. The chain carries TRBV3-1 (or the pseudogene TRBV3-2) and TRBJ2-5; the match to TRBD2 covers 7 bases. The length of the CDR3 is 16 residues. V lost 2 bases to trimming and J lost 4 bases; unmatched junction nucleotides: 10. Germline-derived CDR1 and CDR2 are LGHDT and YNNKEL (reference sequence).

V usage is TRBV19 and J usage is TRBJ2-1; the match to TRBD2 covers 10 bases. The CDR3 is made up of 16 amino acids. The germline CDR1 and CDR2 sequences are LNHDA and SQIVND (reference sequence). Losses at the gene ends were 1 base for V and 6 bases for J; bases not matched to a gene: 6. CDR3 sequence: CASSIGYSGRVNEQFF. In DNA form, the CDR3 reads TGTGCCAGTAGTATAGGTTACAGCGGGAGGGTCAATGAGCAGTTCTTC. The whole variable domain, filled in from reference TRBV19 and TRBJ2-1, reads DGGITQSPKYLFRKEGQNVTLSCEQNLNHDAMYWYRQDPGQGLRLIYYSQIVNDFQKGDIAEGYSVSREKKESFPLTVTSAQKNPTAFYLCASSIGYSGRVNEQFFGPGTRLTVL.

CDR3 region: CASSRWTSGSYNEQFF. CDR3 DNA: TGTGCCAGCAGCCGCTGGACTAGCGGGAGTTACAATGAGCAGTTCTTC. This chain links TRBV3-1 (or the pseudogene TRBV3-2) with TRBJ2-1; TRBD2 matches at 13 bases. With V trimmed by 4 bases and J by 4 bases, 4 bases remained unmatched. Germline V gives CDR1 LGHDT, CDR2 YNNKEL (reference sequence). The CDR3 runs 16 residues.

The chain uses TRBV3-1 (or the pseudogene TRBV3-2) and TRBJ1-3; possibly TRBD1 for D (5 bases). The germline V gene has CDR1 LGHDT and CDR2 YNNKEL (reference sequence). The CDR3 length is 15 residues. Trimming pared 4 bases from V and 2 bases from J, leaving 12 bases between. CDR3 in amino acids: CASSLQAGPGNTIYF. The CDR3 DNA is TGTGCCAGCAGCCTACAGGCTGGGCCTGGAAACACCATATATTTT.

For the CDR3, the DNA is TGTGCCAGTAGTATTAGGGAGGGCTACGAGCAGTACTTC. Its translation is CASSIREGYEQYF. The gene calls are TRBV19 and TRBJ2-7; the match to TRBD2 covers 7 bases. Germline lookup yields CDR1 LNHDA and CDR2 SQIVND (reference sequence). V lost 3 bases and J lost 3; bases outside the gene matches: 2. This CDR3 has 13 residues.

The chain joins TRBV28 to TRBJ2-1; the match to TRBD2 covers 7 bases. CDR1 and CDR2 (germline): MDHEN, SYDVKM. The CDR3 is 13 amino acids. The V gene end was trimmed by 8 bases and the J gene end by 2 bases; junction bases not matched to a gene: 3. This CDR3 reads CASLGGAYNEQFF. The CDR3, as DNA: TGTGCCAGCTTGGGGGGGGCCTACAATGAGCAGTTCTTC.

The genes are TRBV20-1 and TRBJ2-7, with 7 bases that match TRBD1. Germline V gives CDR1 DFQATT, CDR2 SNEGSKA (reference sequence). V shed 5 bases and J 4 bases; nucleotides not matched to a gene: 2. CDR3 size: 11 residues. The CDR3: CSAEGAYEQYF. The CDR3 bases are TGCAGTGCTGAGGGGGCGTACGAGCAGTACTTC.

V is TRBV5-5 and J is TRBJ1-1, with TRBD1 identical over 8 bases. After removal of 4 bases from V and 5 bases from J, the junction contained 7 bases not matched to a gene. CDR1 and CDR2 from the germline V gene are SGHKS and YYEKEE (reference sequence). The CDR3 consists of 14 residues. CDR3 coding DNA: TGTGCCAGCAGCCCAGGACAGGGTCGGACTGAAGCTTTCTTT. This encodes CASSPGQGRTEAFF. Based on the CDR3 plus reference TRBV5-5 and TRBJ1-1, the full variable domain is DAGVTQSPTHLIKTRGQQVTLRCSPISGHKSVSWYQQVLGQGPQFIFQYYEKEERGRGNFPDRFSARQFPNYSSELNVNALLLGDSALYLCASSPGQGRTEAFFGQGTRLTVV.